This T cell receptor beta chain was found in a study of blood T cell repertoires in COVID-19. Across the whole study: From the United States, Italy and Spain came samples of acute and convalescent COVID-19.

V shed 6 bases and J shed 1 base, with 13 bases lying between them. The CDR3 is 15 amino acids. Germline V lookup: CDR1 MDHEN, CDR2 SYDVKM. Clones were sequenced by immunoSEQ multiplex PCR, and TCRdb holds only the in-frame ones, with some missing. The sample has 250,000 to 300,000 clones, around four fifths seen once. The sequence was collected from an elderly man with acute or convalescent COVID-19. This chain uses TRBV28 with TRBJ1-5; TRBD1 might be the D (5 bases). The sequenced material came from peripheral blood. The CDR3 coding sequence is TGTGCCAGCAGCTGGCAGGGTGTCAGCAATCAGCCCCAGCATTTT. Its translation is CASSWQGVSNQPQHF. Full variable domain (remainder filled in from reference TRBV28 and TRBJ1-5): DVKVTQSSRYLVKRTGEKVFLECVQDMDHENMFWYRQDPGLGLRLIYFSYDVKMKEKGDIPEGYSVSREKKERFSLILESASTNQTSMYLCASSWQGVSNQPQHFGDGTRLSIL.